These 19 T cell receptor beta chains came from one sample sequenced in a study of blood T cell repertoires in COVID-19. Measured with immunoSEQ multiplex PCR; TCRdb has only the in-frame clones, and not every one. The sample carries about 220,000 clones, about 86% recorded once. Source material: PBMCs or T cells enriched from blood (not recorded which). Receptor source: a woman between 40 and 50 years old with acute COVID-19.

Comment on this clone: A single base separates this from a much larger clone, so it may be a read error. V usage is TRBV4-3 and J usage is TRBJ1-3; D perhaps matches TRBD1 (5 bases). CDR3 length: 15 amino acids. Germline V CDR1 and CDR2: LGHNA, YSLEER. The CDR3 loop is CVSSRQRNSGNTIYF. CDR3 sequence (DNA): TGCGTCAGCAGCCGACAGAGGAACTCTGGAAACACCATATATTTT.

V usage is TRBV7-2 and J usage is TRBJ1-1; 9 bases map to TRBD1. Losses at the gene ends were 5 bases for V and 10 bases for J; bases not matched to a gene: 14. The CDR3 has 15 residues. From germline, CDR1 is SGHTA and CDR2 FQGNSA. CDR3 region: CASSTYERTGVAAFF. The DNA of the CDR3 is TGTGCCAGCAGCACCTACGAACGGACAGGGGTGGCAGCTTTCTTT.

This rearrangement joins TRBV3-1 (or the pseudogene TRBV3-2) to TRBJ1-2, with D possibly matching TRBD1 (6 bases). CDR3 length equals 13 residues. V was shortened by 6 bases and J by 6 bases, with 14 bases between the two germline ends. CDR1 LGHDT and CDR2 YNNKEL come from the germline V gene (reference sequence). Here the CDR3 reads CASSLPGTNGYTF. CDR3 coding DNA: TGTGCCAGCAGTCTGCCCGGGACAAATGGCTACACCTTC.

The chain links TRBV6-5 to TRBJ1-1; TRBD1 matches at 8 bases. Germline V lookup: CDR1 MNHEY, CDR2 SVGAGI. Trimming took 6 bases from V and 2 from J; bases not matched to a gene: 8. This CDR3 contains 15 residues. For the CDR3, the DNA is TGTGCCAGCAGGCGACAGGGGTCCTTTAACACTGAAGCTTTCTTT. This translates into CASRRQGSFNTEAFF.

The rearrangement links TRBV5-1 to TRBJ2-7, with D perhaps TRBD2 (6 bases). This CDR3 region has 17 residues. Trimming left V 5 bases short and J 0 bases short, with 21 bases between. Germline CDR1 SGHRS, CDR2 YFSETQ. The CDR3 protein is CASRHQSRGQSSYEQYF. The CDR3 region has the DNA TGCGCCAGCAGACATCAATCGCGGGGCCAGAGCTCCTACGAGCAGTACTTC.

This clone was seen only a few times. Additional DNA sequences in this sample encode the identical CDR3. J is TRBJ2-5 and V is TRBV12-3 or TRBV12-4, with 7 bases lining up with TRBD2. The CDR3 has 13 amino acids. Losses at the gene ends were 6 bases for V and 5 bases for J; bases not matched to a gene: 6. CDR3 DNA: TGTGCCAGCAGGCCCAGCGGGGAGGAGACCCAGTACTTC. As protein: CASRPSGEETQYF.

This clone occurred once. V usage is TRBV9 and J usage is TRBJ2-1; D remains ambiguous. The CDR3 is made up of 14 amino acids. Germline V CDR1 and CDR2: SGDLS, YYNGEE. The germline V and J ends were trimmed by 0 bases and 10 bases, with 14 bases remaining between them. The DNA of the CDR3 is TGTGCCAGCAGCGTAGATGGCCCCACGAGGGAGCAGTTCTTC. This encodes CASSVDGPTREQFF. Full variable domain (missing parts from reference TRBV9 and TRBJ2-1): DSGVTQTPKHLITATGQRVTLRCSPRSGDLSVYWYQQSLDQGLQFLIQYYNGEERAKGNILERFSAQQFPDLHSELNLSSLELGDSALYFCASSVDGPTREQFFGPGTRLTVL.

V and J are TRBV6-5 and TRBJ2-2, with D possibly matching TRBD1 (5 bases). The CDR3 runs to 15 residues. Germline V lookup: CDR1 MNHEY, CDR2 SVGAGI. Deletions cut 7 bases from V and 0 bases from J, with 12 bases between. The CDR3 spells CASTYGAPNTGELFF. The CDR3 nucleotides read TGTGCCAGCACCTATGGGGCCCCGAACACCGGGGAGCTGTTTTTT.

The CDR3 loop reads CASSMASGRARNTGELFF. The CDR3 nucleotides are TGTGCCAGTAGTATGGCTAGCGGGAGGGCCCGGAACACCGGGGAGCTGTTTTTT. The chain combines TRBV19 with TRBJ2-2, with 12 nucleotides matching TRBD2. V lost 3 bases, J lost 1 base, and 6 bases stayed unmatched. Germline assignment: CDR1 LNHDA and CDR2 SQIVND (reference sequence). The CDR3 contains 18 residues. Filled out from reference TRBV19 and TRBJ2-2, the complete variable domain reads DGGITQSPKYLFRKEGQNVTLSCEQNLNHDAMYWYRQDPGQGLRLIYYSQIVNDFQKGDIAEGYSVSREKKESFPLTVTSAQKNPTAFYLCASSMASGRARNTGELFFGEGSRLTVL.

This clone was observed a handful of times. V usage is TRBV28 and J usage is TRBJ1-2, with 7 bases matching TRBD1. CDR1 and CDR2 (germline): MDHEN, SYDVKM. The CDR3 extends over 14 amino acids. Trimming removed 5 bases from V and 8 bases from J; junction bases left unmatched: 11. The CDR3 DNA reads TGTGCCAGCAGTCAAACAGGGGCCCTATGGGGCTACACCTTC. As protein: CASSQTGALWGYTF.

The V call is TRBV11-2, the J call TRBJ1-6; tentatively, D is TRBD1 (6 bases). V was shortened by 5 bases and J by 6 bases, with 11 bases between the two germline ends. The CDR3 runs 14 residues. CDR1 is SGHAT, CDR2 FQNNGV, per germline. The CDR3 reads CASSAQQGNSPLHF. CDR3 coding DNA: TGTGCCAGCAGCGCGCAACAGGGTAATTCACCCCTCCACTTT.

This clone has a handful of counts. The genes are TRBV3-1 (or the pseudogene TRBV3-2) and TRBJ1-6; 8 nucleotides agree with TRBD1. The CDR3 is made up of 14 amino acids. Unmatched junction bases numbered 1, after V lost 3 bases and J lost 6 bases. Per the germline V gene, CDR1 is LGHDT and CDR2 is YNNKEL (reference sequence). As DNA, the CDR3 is TGTGCCAGCAGCCAGGACAGGGTTAATTCACCCCTCCACTTT. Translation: CASSQDRVNSPLHF.

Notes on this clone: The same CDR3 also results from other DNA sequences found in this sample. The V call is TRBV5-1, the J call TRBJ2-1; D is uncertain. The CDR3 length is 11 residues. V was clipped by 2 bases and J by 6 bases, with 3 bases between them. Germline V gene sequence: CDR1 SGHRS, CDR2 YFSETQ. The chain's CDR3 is CASSFSNEQFF. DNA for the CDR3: TGCGCCAGCAGCTTCTCCAATGAGCAGTTCTTC.

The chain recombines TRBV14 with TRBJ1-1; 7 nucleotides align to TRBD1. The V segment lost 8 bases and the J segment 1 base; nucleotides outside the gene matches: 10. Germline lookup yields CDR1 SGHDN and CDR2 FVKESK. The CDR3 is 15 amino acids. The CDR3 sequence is CASAPGTAKNTEAFF. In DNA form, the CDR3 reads TGTGCCAGCGCCCCCGGGACAGCAAAGAACACTGAAGCTTTCTTT.

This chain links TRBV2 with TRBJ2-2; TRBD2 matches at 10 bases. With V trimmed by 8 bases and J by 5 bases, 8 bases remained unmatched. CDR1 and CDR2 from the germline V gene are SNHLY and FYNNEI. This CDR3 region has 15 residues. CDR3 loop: CASHSLAGVTGELFF. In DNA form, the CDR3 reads TGTGCCAGCCATAGTCTAGCGGGAGTGACCGGGGAGCTGTTTTTT.

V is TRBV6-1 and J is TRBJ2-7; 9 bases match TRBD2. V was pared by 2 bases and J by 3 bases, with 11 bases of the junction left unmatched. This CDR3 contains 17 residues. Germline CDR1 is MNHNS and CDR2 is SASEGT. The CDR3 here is CASSEKSRTSAFYEQYF. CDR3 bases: TGTGCCAGCAGTGAAAAAAGTCGGACTAGCGCCTTCTACGAGCAGTACTTC.

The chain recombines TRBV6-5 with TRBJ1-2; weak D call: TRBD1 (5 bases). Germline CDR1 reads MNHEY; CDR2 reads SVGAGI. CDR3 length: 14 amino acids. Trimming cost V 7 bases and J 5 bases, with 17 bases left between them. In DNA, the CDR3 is TGTGCCAGCACCCCCGGCGGGGCATGGTATGGCTACACCTTC. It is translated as CASTPGGAWYGYTF.

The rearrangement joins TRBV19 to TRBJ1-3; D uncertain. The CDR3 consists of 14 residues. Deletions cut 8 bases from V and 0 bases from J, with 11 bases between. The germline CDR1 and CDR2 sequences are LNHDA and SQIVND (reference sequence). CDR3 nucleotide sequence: TGTGCCAGTGCCGCGACAAGCTCTGGAAACACCATATATTTT. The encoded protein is CASAATSSGNTIYF.

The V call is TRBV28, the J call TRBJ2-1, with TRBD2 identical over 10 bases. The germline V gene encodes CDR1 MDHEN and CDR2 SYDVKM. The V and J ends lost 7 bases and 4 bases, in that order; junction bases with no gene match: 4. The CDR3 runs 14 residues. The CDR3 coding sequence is TGTGCCAGCAAAGCGGGGGGGGGTTACAATGAGCAGTTCTTC. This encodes CASKAGGGYNEQFF.